These 20 T cell receptor beta chains were all obtained from the same sample, sequenced in a study of vaccination and CD4 T cells after COVID-19. Treatment given: roughly 10-day PBMC culture with coronavirus spike peptide pools or control peptides (ViraFEST assay). These receptors have no identified antigens. Sequence data for DNA of cultured CD4+ T cells were generated by the Oncomine TCR Beta short-read assay. TCRdb redid the calling of the PCR reads with MiXCR, one entry per CDR3 protein. The sample lists just over 15,000 distinct CDR3 sequences, about 40% occurring once. The sample consisted of cultured CD4+ T cells from blood. The receptors derive from a human donor with COVID-19.

This clonotype was counted between two and nine times. V is TRBV19 and J is TRBJ1-5; 8 nucleotides align to TRBD1. The CDR3 has 17 amino acids. J lost 1 base, V lost 3 bases, and 8 bases had no gene match. The germline CDR1 and CDR2 sequences are LNHDA and SQIVND (reference sequence). The CDR3 protein is CASSIARGRGSNQPQHF. DNA for the CDR3: TGTGCCAGTAGTATCGCCAGGGGGCGCGGAAGCAATCAGCCCCAGCATTTT.

The chain recombines TRBV6-1 with TRBJ2-7; 13 nucleotides match TRBD2. After removal of 4 bases from V and 6 bases from J, the junction contained 3 bases not matched to a gene. Germline V gene lookup returns CDR1 MNHNS and CDR2 SASEGT. This CDR3 comprises 14 residues. CDR3 coding DNA: TGTGCCAGCAGTGGACTAGCGGGGGGTCTCGAGCAGTACTTC. Translation: CASSGLAGGLEQYF.

The gene calls are TRBV12-3 or TRBV12-4 and TRBJ2-7; D is uncertain. V was cut by 1 base and J by 5 bases, with 9 bases left in between. The CDR3 loop spans 13 amino acids. CDR3 region: CASSLGRVHEQYF. The CDR3 nucleotides read TGTGCCAGCAGTTTAGGCAGAGTCCACGAGCAGTACTTC.

CDR3 sequence: CASRRGGSYEQYF. The DNA for the CDR3 is TGTGCCAGCAGAAGGGGGGGGTCATACGAGCAGTACTTC. The chain links TRBV11-2 to TRBJ2-7; D possibly corresponds to TRBD2 (7 bases). The V and J ends lost 6 bases and 4 bases respectively, with 13 bases between them. Germline CDR1 SGHAT, CDR2 FQNNGV. The CDR3 covers 13 residues.

The chain is built from TRBV4-1 and TRBJ1-1; 8 nucleotides line up with TRBD1. This CDR3 spans 17 amino acids. J was trimmed by 1 base and V by 0 bases; bases with no gene match: 7. The germline CDR1 and CDR2 sequences are MGHRA and YSYEKL. This chain's CDR3 is CASSQETQGAANTEAFF. The CDR3 DNA follows: TGCGCCAGCAGCCAAGAGACCCAGGGGGCGGCGAACACTGAAGCTTTCTTT.

CDR3 bases: TGTGCCACAGGTGGGGGTGCAGATACGCAGTATTTT. Protein sequence: CATGGGADTQYF. The rearrangement links TRBV27 to TRBJ2-3; possibly TRBD1 or TRBD2 for D (5 bases each). The CDR3 totals 12 residues. With 10 bases removed from V and 4 bases from J, the gap between germline ends came to 12 bases. In germline, CDR1 is MNHEY, CDR2 SMNVEV (reference sequence).

The V gene is TRBV20-1, the J gene TRBJ2-2; 10 nucleotides match TRBD2. From germline, CDR1 is DFQATT and CDR2 SNEGSKA (reference sequence). The CDR3 is 18 residues long. V lost 3 bases, J lost 3 bases, and 13 bases stayed unmatched. The CDR3 spells CSARPLGAGGRYTGELFF. DNA of the CDR3: TGCAGTGCTAGGCCGCTCGGAGCGGGGGGGCGTTACACCGGGGAGCTGTTTTTT.

This chain uses TRBV7-2 with TRBJ2-7; maybe TRBD1 (6 bases). Germline V CDR1 and CDR2: SGHTA, FQGNSA. The germline V and J ends were trimmed by 0 bases and 9 bases, with 12 bases remaining between them. This CDR3 has 13 residues. The CDR3 spells CASSLAHRVWQYF. The CDR3 DNA is TGTGCCAGCAGCTTAGCCCACAGGGTTTGGCAGTACTTC.

The CDR3 bases are TGTGCCAGCAGCTTAGCAAGCTCTGGAAACACCATATATTTT. It is translated as CASSLASSGNTIYF. The rearrangement uses TRBV7-2 and TRBJ1-3; D is ambiguous. There are 14 residues in the CDR3. The V gene's germline CDR1 is SGHTA and CDR2 FQGNSA. The V end lost 0 bases, the J end lost 0 bases, and 3 bases lay between the germline ends.

V is TRBV11-3 and J is TRBJ2-5; tentatively, D is TRBD2 (6 bases). The CDR3 spans 13 residues. V was trimmed by 1 base and J by 4 bases, leaving 7 bases between them. The germline V gene encodes CDR1 SGHNT and CDR2 YENEEA. CDR3 bases: TGTGCCAGCAGCTTAGTCGGGGGAGAGACCCAGTACTTC. This encodes CASSLVGGETQYF. Supplemented by reference TRBV11-3 and TRBJ2-5, the full variable domain reads EAGVVQSPRYKIIEKKQPVAFWCNPISGHNTLYWYLQNLGQGPELLIRYENEEAVDDSQLPKDRFSAERLKGVDSTLKIQPAELGDSAVYLCASSLVGGETQYFGPGTRLLVL.

This clonotype was detected a few times. The chain couples TRBV6-1 to TRBJ1-5; D not resolved. The CDR3 is 18 residues long. Trimming removed 5 bases from V and 0 bases from J, with 20 bases in between. Germline-derived CDR1 and CDR2 are MNHNS and SASEGT. The CDR3 reads CASSPVPRVPYSNQPQHF. CDR3 nucleotide sequence: TGTGCCAGCAGTCCGGTACCTAGGGTGCCCTATAGCAATCAGCCCCAGCATTTT.

This clonotype is a singleton in its sample. This sequence joins TRBV5-1 and TRBJ1-1, with 11 bases aligning to TRBD1. Germline V gene sequence: CDR1 SGHRS, CDR2 YFSETQ. This CDR3 has 15 amino acids. The ends lost 4 bases at V and 8 bases at J; junction bases unmatched: 10. DNA for the CDR3: TGCGCCAGCAGCCTCGGACAGGGGGCAAGTTCGGAAGCTTTCTTT. Its protein is CASSLGQGASSEAFF.

This clonotype was picked up a small number of times. V and J are TRBV6-1 and TRBJ2-7; D might be TRBD2 (5 bases). CDR3 length equals 12 residues. The V end lost 5 bases, the J end lost 1 base, and 6 bases lay between the germline ends. From germline, CDR1 is MNHNS and CDR2 SASEGT. The DNA of the CDR3 is TGTGCCAGCAGTAGCGGTTCCTACGAGCAGTACTTC. The encoded protein is CASSSGSYEQYF.

The chain couples TRBV27 to TRBJ1-1; 7 bases are a match to TRBD1. Germline V CDR1 and CDR2: MNHEY, SMNVEV (reference sequence). The CDR3 contains 15 residues. Trimming cost V 2 bases and J 6 bases; bases outside gene matches: 9. CDR3 DNA: TGTGCCAGCAGTTTACAAAGACAGGGCGGAGCTGAAGCTTTCTTT. This sequence encodes CASSLQRQGGAEAFF.

The V call is TRBV6-4, the J call TRBJ1-6; 7 nucleotides agree with TRBD1. CDR1 and CDR2 from the germline V gene are MRHNA and SNTAGT. The ends lost 6 bases at V and 9 bases at J; junction bases unmatched: 5. The CDR3 covers 13 residues. This chain's CDR3 is CASSQGEGSPLHF. CDR3 coding DNA: TGTGCCAGCAGCCAGGGGGAGGGTTCACCCCTCCACTTT.

The chain recombines TRBV7-9 with TRBJ2-1, with 8 bases lining up with TRBD2. Germline trimming cut 7 bases from V and 6 bases from J; bases unmatched to any gene: 20. Looked up from germline, CDR1 is SEHNR and CDR2 is FQNEAQ (reference sequence). This CDR3 has 18 residues. The CDR3 DNA follows: TGTGCCAGCATCTTGGAAAATAGCGGGGACCGAAGTTTCAATGAGCAGTTCTTC. Its translation is CASILENSGDRSFNEQFF.

The sample holds a few counts of this clonotype. This rearrangement joins TRBV28 to TRBJ1-2, with TRBD1 matching over 11 bases. V lost 4 bases, J lost 6 bases, and 7 bases stayed unmatched. The germline CDR1 and CDR2 sequences are MDHEN and SYDVKM. The CDR3 is 15 residues long. CDR3 nucleotides: TGTGCCAGCAGTTCTGGGACAGGGGGATTGAATGGCTACACCTTC. It is translated as CASSSGTGGLNGYTF.

The chain carries TRBV20-1 and TRBJ1-5, with no clear D. Germline-derived CDR1 and CDR2 are DFQATT and SNEGSKA (reference sequence). V was clipped by 5 bases and J by 7 bases, with 12 bases between them. This CDR3 has 12 residues. The chain's CDR3 is CSAYRLRQPQHF. In nucleotides, the CDR3 is TGCAGTGCTTACAGATTGAGACAGCCCCAGCATTTT.

This rearrangement joins TRBV6-1 to TRBJ1-5; D is undetermined. Germline loops: CDR1 MNHNS, CDR2 SASEGT. The CDR3 length is 13 residues. V was pared by 8 bases and J by 3 bases, with 11 bases between. The CDR3 region is CASERLPNQPQHF. DNA of the CDR3: TGTGCCAGCGAGAGGCTACCCAATCAGCCCCAGCATTTT.

The count of this clonotype is one. V usage is TRBV6-2 or TRBV6-3 and J usage is TRBJ1-2; D is undetermined. V lost 5 bases and J 5 bases, leaving 18 bases between the germline ends. Germline loops: CDR1 MNHEY, CDR2 SVGEGT. The CDR3 spans 15 residues. The CDR3 DNA reads TGTGCCAGCAGTCGCGCAATGGGCAGACCGTATGGCTACACCTTC. Translating gives CASSRAMGRPYGYTF.